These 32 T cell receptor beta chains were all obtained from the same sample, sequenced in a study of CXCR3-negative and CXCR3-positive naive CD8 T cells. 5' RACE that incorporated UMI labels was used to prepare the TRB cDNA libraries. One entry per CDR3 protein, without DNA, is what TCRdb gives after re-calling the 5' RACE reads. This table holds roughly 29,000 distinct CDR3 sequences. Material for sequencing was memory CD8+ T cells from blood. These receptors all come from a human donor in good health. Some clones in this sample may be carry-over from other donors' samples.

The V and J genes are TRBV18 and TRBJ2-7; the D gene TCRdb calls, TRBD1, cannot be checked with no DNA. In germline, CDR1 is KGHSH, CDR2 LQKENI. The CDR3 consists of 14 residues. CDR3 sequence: CASSPGQSSYEQYF.

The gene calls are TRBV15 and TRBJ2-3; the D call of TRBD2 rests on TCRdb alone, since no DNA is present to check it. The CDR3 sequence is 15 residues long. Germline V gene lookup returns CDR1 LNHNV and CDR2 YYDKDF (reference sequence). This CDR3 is CATSSLGPGADTQYF. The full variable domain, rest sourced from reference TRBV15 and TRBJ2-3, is DAMVIQNPRYQVTQFGKPVTLSCSQTLNHNVMYWYQQKSSQAPKLLFHYYDKDFNNEADTPDNFQSRRPNTSFCFLDIRSPGLGDTAMYLCATSSLGPGADTQYFGPGTRLTVL.

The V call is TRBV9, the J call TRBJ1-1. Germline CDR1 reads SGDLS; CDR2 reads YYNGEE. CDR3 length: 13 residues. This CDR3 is CASSVVPNTEAFF.

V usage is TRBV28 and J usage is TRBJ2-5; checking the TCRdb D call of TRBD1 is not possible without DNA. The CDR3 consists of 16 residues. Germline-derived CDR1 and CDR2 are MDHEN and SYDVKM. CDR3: CASSLSSWTGVTAQYF.

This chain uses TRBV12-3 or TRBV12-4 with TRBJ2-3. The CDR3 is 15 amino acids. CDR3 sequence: CASSYISGTADTQYF.

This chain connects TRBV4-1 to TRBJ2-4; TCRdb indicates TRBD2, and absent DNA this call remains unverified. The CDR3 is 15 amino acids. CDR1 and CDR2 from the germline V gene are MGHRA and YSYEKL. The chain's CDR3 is CASSQERGDQNIQYF.

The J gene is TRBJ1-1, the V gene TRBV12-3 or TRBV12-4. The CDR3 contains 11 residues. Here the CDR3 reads CASSPHGEAFF.

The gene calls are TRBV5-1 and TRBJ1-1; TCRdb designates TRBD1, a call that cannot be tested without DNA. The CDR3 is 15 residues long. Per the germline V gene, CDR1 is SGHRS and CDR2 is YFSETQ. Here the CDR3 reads CASSLAGRGWPEAFF. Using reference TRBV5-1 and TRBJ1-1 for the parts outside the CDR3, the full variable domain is KAGVTQTPRYLIKTRGQQVTLSCSPISGHRSVSWYQQTPGQGLQFLFEYFSETQRNKGNFPGRFSGRQFSNSRSEMNVSTLELGDSALYLCASSLAGRGWPEAFFGQGTRLTVV.

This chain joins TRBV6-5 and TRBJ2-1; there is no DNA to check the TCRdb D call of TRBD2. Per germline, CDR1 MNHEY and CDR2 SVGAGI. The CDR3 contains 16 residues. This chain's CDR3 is CASSYSASGSYNEQFF.

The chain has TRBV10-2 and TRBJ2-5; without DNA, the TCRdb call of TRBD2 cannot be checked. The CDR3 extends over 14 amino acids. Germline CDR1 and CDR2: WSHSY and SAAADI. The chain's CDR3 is CASRGLAGGETQYF.

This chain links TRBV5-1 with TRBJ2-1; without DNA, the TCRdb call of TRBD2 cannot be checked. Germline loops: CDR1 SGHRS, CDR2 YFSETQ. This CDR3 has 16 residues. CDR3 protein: CASSLGLRGEGNEQFF.

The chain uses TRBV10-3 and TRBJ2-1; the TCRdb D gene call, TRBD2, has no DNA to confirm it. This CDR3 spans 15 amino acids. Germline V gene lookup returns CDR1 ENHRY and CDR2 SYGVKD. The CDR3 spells CAISDGTSGKNEQFF.

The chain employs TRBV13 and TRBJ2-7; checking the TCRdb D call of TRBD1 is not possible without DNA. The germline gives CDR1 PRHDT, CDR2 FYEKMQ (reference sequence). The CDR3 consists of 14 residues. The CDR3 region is CASSLGLRGGFHGF.

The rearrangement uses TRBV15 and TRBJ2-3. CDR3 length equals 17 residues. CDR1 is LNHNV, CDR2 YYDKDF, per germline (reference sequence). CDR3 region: CATSRDRLAGPTDTQYF.

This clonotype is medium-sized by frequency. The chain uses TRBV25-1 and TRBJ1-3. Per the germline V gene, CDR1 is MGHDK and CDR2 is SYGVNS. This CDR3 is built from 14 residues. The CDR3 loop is CASTPSSSGNTIYF.

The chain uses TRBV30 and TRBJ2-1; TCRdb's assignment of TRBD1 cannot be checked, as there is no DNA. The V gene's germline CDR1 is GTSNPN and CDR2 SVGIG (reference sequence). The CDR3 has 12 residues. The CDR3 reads CAWFLGGYEQFF.

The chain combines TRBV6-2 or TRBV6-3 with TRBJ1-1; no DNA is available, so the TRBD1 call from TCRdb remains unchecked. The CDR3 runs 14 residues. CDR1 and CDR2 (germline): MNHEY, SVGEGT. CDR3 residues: CASSWGPRSTEAFF.

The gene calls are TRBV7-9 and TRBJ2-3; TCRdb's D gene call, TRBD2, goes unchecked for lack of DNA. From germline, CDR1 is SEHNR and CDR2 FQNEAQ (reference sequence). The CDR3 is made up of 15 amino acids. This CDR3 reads CASSSIAGPTDTQYF.

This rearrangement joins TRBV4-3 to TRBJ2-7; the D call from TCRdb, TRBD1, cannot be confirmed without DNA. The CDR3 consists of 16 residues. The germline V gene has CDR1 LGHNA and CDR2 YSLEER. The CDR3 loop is CASSQDSRGETYEQYF.

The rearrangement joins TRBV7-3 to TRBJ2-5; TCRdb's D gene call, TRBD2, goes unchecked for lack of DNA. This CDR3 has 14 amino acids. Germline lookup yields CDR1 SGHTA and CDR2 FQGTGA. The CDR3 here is CASSLSRAFETQYF.

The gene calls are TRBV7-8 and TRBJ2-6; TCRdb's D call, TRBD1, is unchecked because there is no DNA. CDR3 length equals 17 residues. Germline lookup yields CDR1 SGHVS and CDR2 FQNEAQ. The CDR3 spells CASTPWGGSSGANVLTF.

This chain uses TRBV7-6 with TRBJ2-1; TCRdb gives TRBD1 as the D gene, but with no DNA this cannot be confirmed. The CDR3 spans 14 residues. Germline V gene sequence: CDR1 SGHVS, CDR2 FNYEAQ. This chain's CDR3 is CASSQLDSYNEQFF.

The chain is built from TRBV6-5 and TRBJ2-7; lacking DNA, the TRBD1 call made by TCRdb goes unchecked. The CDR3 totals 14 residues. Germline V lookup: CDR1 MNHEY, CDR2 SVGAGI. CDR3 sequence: CASSYGQGSYEQYF.

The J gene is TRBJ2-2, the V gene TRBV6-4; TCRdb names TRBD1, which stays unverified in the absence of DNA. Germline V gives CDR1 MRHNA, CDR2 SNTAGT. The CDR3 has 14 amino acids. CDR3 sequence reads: CASSDTEGGRELFF.

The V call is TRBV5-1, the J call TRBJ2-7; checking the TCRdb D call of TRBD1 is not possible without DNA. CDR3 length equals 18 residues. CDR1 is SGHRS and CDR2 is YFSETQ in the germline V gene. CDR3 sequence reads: CASSSPAGRTGSLEEQYF.

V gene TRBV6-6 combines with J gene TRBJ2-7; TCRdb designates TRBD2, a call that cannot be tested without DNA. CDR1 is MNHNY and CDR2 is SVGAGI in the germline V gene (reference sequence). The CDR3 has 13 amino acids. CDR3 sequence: CASSYPGGREQYF.

The CDR3: CASSDAGNRYNEQFF. The chain carries TRBV11-2 and TRBJ2-1; no DNA is available, so the TRBD2 call from TCRdb remains unchecked. Germline V gives CDR1 SGHAT, CDR2 FQNNGV. This CDR3 has 15 amino acids.

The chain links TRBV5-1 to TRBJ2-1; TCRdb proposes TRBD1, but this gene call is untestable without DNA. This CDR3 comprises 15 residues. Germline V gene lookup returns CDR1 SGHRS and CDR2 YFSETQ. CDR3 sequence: CASSDWDRVGNEQFF.

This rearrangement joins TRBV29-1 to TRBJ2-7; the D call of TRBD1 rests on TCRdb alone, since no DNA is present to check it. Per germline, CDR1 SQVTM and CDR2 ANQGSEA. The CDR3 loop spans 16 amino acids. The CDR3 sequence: CSVEALAGTGAYEQYF.

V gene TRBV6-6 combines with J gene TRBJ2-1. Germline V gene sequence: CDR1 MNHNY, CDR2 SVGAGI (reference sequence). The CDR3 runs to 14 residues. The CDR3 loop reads CASSYVGNKDEQFF.

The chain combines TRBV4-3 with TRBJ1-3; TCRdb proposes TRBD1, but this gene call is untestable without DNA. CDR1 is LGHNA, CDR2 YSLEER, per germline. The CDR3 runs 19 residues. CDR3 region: CASSHFEPGPWGGGNTIYF.

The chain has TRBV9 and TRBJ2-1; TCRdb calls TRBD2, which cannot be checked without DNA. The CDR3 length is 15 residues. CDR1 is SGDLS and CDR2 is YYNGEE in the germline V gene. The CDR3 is CASSPDWWEYNEQFF.